These T cell receptor beta chains were read from a single sample in a study of blood T cells in healthy people across ages. TCRdb reprocessed the 5' RACE reads via MiXCR and lists one record per CDR3 protein. The data contain hundreds of thousands of distinct CDR3 sequences, roughly 44% of them singletons. Sequences were obtained from blood. The receptors stem from a man in his sixties in good health. CDR3s include the opening cysteine and the closing phenylalanine or tryptophan. The order of the fields is CDR3 length, V gene, clone size, D gene, J gene, CDR3 DNA, CDR3 protein. The D gene is left open where the match is weak. Size is omitted from some rows. Given values are once, few, many or a class for expanded clones.

12	TRBV10-3	.	.	TRBJ1-2	TGTGCCATCTACGGGACGGACTATGGCTACACCTTC	CAIYGTDYGYTF
14	TRBV20-1	.	TRBD1	TRBJ2-7	TGCAGTGCTGAAGGACAGGACATCTACAATGAGCAGTACTTC	CSAEGQDIYNEQYF
16	TRBV7-2	.	TRBD1	TRBJ1-5	TGTGCCAGCAGCTTAGAGGGGGCTCGAGGCAATCAGCCCCAGCATTTT	CASSLEGARGNQPQHF
13	TRBV11-3	.	.	TRBJ2-7	TGTGCCAGCAGCTTAACCGGACAGTACGAGCAGTACTTC	CASSLTGQYEQYF
16	TRBV9	few	.	TRBJ2-6	TGTGCCAGCAGCGAGGGCCAAGGGTCAGGGGCCAACGTCCTGACTTTC	CASSEGQGSGANVLTF
18	TRBV7-9	.	TRBD2	TRBJ2-1	TGTGCCAGCAGCAACCCGGGTAGCGGGGGGGTCTCCTACAATGAGCAGTTCTTC	CASSNPGSGGVSYNEQFF
16	TRBV15	few	TRBD2	TRBJ2-4	TGTGCCACCAGCAGAGATTCAGGCACTAGCGGGACTATTCAGTACTTC	CATSRDSGTSGTIQYF
15	TRBV2	.	.	TRBJ2-7	TGTGCCAGCAGTGAAGGGATAGCCGTTACCTACGAGCAGTACTTC	CASSEGIAVTYEQYF
17	TRBV6-2/TRBV6-3	.	.	TRBJ2-4	TGTGCCAGCAGTCCCATAATTCGGCCGCCAGCAGCAAGCATTCAGTACTTC	CASSPIIRPPAASIQYF
15	TRBV20-1	.	.	TRBJ2-7	TGCAGTGCTAGAGATAGTAGCGGGACAGGGTACGAGCAGTACTTC	CSARDSSGTGYEQYF
12	TRBV29-1	few	.	TRBJ1-2	TGCAGCGTTGTAACGGGAACCTATGGCTACACCTTC	CSVVTGTYGYTF
15	TRBV15	.	.	TRBJ2-2	TGTGCCACCAGCAGGACCTTGGGGTACACCGGGGAGCTGTTTTTT	CATSRTLGYTGELFF
13	TRBV20-1	few	.	TRBJ2-7	TGCAGTGCGGGCCGGGACGGACGCTACGAGCAGTACTTC	CSAGRDGRYEQYF
14	TRBV15	.	.	TRBJ1-4	TGTGCCACCAGGCTTGCAGGTCTTGGGGAAAAACTGTTTTTT	CATRLAGLGEKLFF
12	TRBV3-1	few	.	TRBJ1-1	TGTGCCAGCAGCCTCGGACCAATTGAAGCTTTCTTT	CASSLGPIEAFF
15	TRBV9	.	TRBD2	TRBJ2-2	TGTGCCAGCAGCCGCGCGGGGGTGGATACCGGGGAGCTGTTTTTT	CASSRAGVDTGELFF
14	TRBV15	few	.	TRBJ2-5	TGTGCCACCAGCAGAACGTCTCGTCAAGAGACCCAGTACTTC	CATSRTSRQETQYF
16	TRBV2	few	.	TRBJ1-6	TGTGCCAGCAGTGAGGAGAGTGGGTCCTATAATTCACCCCTCCACTTT	CASSEESGSYNSPLHF
15	TRBV27	few	.	TRBJ2-7	TGTGCCAGCAGTTTAAGGGCAGGGGCCTTCATCGAGCAGTACTTC	CASSLRAGAFIEQYF
15	TRBV28	.	TRBD1	TRBJ1-1	TGTGCCAGCAGTTCGGGACAGGTTGTTAATACTGAAGCTTTCTTT	CASSSGQVVNTEAFF
16	TRBV14	.	.	TRBJ1-4	TGTGCCAGCAGCTCCAGCTCACAGGGAAAAAGAGAAAAACTGTTTTTT	CASSSSSQGKREKLFF
15	TRBV28	.	.	TRBJ1-6	TGTGCCAGCAGTTTACAAGGGCAGTACAATTCACCCCTCCACTTT	CASSLQGQYNSPLHF
15	TRBV20-1	.	TRBD1	TRBJ1-3	TGCAGTGCTCGCTCACAGGGGCTCGGTGGAAACACCATATATTTT	CSARSQGLGGNTIYF
17	TRBV7-2	few	.	TRBJ2-6	TGTGCCAGCAGCAGGACTCCAAGGGGCTCTGGGGCCAACGTCCTGACTTTC	CASSRTPRGSGANVLTF
16	TRBV24-1	.	TRBD1	TRBJ2-1	TGTGCCACCAGTGACACACGGGACAGGCTATACAATGAGCAGTTCTTC	CATSDTRDRLYNEQFF
14	TRBV20-1	few	.	TRBJ1-5	TGCAGTGCTAGCCGGCCGGATAGCAATCAGCCCCAGCATTTT	CSASRPDSNQPQHF
15	TRBV6-5	.	.	TRBJ2-6	TGTGCCAGCAGTTATAGGCCCTCTGGGGCCAACGCCCTGACTTTC	CASSYRPSGANALTF
13	TRBV7-8	few	.	TRBJ2-5	TGTGCCAGCAGCTTAGTCTGGGGCGGTGAGCAGTACTTC	CASSLVWGGEQYF
13	TRBV6-2/TRBV6-3	.	.	TRBJ2-2	TGTGCCAGCAAGGTCACCAACACCGGGGAGCTGTTTTTT	CASKVTNTGELFF
16	TRBV7-3	.	.	TRBJ2-3	TGTGCCAGCAGCACAGGACAAGGCCTTCGCACAGATACGCAGTATTTT	CASSTGQGLRTDTQYF
19	TRBV7-2	once	.	TRBJ2-5	TGTGCCAGCAGCCCCCCGGGACAGGGTCTAGCGGGCCGCCAAGGGGCCCAGTACTTC	CASSPPGQGLAGRQGAQYF
14	TRBV25-1	.	.	TRBJ2-5	TGTGCCAGCAGTGACGCGGGGGCAGGAGAGACCCGGTACTTC	CASSDAGAGETRYF
17	TRBV28	.	TRBD1	TRBJ1-4	TGTGCCAGCAGTGTGAGGACAGGGGGCGAGACTAATGAAAAACTGTTTTTT	CASSVRTGGETNEKLFF
15	TRBV4-3	once	.	TRBJ2-5	TGCGCCAGCAGCCAAAGTGGGGGCTACAGCGAGACCCAGTACTTC	CASSQSGGYSETQYF